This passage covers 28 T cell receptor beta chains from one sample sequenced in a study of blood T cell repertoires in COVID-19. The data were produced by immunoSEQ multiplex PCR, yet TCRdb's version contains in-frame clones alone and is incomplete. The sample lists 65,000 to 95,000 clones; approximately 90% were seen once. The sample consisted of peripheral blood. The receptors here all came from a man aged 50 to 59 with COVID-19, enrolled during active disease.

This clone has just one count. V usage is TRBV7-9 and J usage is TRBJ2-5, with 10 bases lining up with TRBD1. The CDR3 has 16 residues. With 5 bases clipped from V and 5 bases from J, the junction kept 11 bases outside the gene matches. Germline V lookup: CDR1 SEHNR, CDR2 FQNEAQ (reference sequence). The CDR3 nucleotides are TGTGCCAGCAGCGCTGACAGGGGGCGAAATTTTGAGACCCAGTACTTC. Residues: CASSADRGRNFETQYF. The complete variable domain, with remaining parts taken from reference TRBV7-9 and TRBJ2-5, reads DTGVSQNPRHKITKRGQNVTFRCDPISEHNRLYWYRQTLGQGPEFLTYFQNEAQLEKSRLLSDRFSAERPKGSFSTLEIQRTEQGDSAMYLCASSADRGRNFETQYFGPGTRLLVL.

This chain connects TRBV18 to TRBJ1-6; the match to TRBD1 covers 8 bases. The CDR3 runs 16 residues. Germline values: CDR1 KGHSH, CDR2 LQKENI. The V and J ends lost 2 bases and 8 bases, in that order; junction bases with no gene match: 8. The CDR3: CASSPNQDREYSPLHF. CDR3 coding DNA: TGTGCCAGCTCACCAAATCAGGACAGGGAGTATTCACCCCTCCACTTT.

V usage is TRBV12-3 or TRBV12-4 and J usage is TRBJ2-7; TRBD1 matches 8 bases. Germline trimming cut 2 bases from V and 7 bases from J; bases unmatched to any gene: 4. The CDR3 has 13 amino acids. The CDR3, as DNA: TGTGCCAGCAGTTTACCAGGGGGCCGGGAGCAGTACGTC. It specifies CASSLPGGREQYV.

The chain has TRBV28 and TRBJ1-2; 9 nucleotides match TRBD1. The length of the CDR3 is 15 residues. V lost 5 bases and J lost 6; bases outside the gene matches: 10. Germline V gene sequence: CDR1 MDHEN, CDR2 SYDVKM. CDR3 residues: CASSPTGTGTNGYTF. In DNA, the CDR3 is TGTGCCAGCAGTCCGACCGGGACAGGGACCAATGGCTACACCTTC.

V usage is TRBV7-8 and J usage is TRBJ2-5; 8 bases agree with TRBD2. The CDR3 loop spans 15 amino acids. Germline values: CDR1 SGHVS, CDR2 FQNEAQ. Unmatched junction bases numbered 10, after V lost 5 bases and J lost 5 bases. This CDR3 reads CASSHTGGPGETQYF. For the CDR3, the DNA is TGTGCCAGCAGCCACACGGGAGGGCCAGGGGAGACCCAGTACTTC.

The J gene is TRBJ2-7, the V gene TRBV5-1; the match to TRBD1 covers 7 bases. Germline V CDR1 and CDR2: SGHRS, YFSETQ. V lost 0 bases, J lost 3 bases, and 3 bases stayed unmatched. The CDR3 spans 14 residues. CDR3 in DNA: TGCGCCAGCAGCTTGGAGGGGGCTGGCTACGAGCAGTACGTC. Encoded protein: CASSLEGAGYEQYV.

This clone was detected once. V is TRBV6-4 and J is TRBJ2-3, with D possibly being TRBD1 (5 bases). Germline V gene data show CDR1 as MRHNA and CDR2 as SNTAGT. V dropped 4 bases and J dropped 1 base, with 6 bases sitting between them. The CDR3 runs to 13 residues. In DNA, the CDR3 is TGTGCCAGCAGTGTAGGGGGCACAGATACGCAGTATTTT. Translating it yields CASSVGGTDTQYF.

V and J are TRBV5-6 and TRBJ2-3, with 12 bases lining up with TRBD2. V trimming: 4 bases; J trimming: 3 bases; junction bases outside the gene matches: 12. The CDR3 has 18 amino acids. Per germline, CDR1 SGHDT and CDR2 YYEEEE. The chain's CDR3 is CASSVLAGGRFETDTQYF. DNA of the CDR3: TGTGCCAGCAGCGTACTAGCGGGAGGCCGTTTCGAGACAGATACGCAGTATTTT.

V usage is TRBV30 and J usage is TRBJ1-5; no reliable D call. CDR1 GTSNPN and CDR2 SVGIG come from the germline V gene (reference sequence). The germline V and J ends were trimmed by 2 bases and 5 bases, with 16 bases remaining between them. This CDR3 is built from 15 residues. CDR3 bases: TGTGCCTGGAGTTTTGGGAGCTACCCTGATCAGCCCCAGCATTTT. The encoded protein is CAWSFGSYPDQPQHF.

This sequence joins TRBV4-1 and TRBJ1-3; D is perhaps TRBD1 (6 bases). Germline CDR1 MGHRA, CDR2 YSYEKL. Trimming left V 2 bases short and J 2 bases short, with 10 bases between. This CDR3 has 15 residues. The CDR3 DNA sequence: TGCGCCAGCAGCCAAACGACAGGTACTGGAAACACCATATATTTT. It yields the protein CASSQTTGTGNTIYF.

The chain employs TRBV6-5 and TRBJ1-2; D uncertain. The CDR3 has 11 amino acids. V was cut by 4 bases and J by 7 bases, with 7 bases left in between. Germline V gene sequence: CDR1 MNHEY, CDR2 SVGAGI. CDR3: CASSSGVGYTF. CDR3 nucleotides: TGTGCCAGCAGTTCAGGCGTTGGCTACACCTTC.

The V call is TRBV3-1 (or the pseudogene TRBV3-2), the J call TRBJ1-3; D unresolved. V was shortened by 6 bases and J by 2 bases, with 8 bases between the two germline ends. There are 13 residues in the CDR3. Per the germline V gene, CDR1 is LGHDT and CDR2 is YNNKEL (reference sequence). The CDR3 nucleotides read TGTGCCAGCAGACGGGAGGCTGGAAACACCATATATTTT. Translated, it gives CASRREAGNTIYF.

CDR3 in amino acids: CASSEGSGWDYGYTF. The CDR3 region has the DNA TGTGCCAGCAGCGAAGGATCAGGGTGGGACTATGGCTACACCTTC. V usage is TRBV5-6 and J usage is TRBJ1-2, with D possibly being TRBD1 (5 bases). The V end was cut by 4 bases, the J end by 3 bases, with 16 bases between. This CDR3 has 15 residues. The germline CDR1 and CDR2 sequences are SGHDT and YYEEEE.

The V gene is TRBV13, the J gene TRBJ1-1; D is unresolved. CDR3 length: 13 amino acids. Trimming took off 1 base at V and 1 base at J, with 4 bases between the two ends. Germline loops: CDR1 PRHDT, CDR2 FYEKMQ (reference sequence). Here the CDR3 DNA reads TGTGCCAGCAGCTTAGAGAGGAACACTGAAGCTTTCTTT. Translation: CASSLERNTEAFF.

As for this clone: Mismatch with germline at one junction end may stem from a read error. The CDR3: CTSSVVATGGPLNEQFF. CDR3 in DNA: TGTACCAGCAGCGTAGTGGCCACAGGGGGCCCACTCAATGAGCAGTTCTTC. The rearrangement uses TRBV9 and TRBJ2-1; 9 bases are a match to TRBD1. This CDR3 spans 17 amino acids. CDR1 is SGDLS, CDR2 YYNGEE, per germline.

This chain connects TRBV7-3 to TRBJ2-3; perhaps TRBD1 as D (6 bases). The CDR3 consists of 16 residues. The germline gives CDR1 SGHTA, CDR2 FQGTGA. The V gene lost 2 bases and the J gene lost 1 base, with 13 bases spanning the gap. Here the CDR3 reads CASSLLPGVGTDTQYF. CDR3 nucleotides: TGTGCCAGCAGCTTACTTCCAGGGGTGGGCACAGATACGCAGTATTTT.

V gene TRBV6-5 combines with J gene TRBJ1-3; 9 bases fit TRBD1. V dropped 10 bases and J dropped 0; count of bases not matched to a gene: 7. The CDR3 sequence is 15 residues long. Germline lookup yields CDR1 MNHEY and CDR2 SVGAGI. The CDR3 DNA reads TGTGCCACCATCAGACAGGGGGTCTCTGGAAACACCATATATTTT. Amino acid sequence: CATIRQGVSGNTIYF.

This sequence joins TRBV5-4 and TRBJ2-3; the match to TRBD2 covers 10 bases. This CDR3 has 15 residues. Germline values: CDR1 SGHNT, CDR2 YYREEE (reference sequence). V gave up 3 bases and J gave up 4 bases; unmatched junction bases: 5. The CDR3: CASSSAGGPADTQYF. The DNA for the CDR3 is TGTGCCAGCAGCTCAGCGGGAGGGCCCGCAGATACGCAGTATTTT.

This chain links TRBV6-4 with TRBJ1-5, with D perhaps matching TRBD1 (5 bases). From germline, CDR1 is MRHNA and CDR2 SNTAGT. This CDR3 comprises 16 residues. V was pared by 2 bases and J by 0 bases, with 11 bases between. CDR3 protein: CASSDPDRNSNQPQHF. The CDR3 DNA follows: TGTGCCAGCAGTGACCCCGACAGAAATAGCAATCAGCCCCAGCATTTT.

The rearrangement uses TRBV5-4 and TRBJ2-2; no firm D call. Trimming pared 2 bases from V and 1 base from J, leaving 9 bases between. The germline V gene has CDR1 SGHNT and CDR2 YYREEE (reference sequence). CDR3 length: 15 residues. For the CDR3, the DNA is TGTGCCAGCAGCTTTGGCACAGTGAACACCGGGGAGCTGTTTTTT. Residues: CASSFGTVNTGELFF.

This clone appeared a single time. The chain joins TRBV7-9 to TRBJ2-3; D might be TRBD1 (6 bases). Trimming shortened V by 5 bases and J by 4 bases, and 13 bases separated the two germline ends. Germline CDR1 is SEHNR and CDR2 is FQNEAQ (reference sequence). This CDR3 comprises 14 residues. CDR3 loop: CASSPRAGADTQYF. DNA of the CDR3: TGTGCCAGCAGCCCCCGAGCAGGGGCAGATACGCAGTATTTT. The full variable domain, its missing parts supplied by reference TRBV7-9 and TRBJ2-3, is DTGVSQNPRHKITKRGQNVTFRCDPISEHNRLYWYRQTLGQGPEFLTYFQNEAQLEKSRLLSDRFSAERPKGSFSTLEIQRTEQGDSAMYLCASSPRAGADTQYFGPGTRLTVL.

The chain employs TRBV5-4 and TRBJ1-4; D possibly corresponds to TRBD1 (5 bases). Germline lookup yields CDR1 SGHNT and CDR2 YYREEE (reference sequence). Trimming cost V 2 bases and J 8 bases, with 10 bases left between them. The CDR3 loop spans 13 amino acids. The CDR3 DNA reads TGTGCCAGCAGCTTTGACAGAGAAGAAAAACTGTTTTTT. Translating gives CASSFDREEKLFF. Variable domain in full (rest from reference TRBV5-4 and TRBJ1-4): ETGVTQSPTHLIKTRGQQVTLRCSSQSGHNTVSWYQQALGQGPQFIFQYYREEENGRGNFPPRFSGLQFPNYSSELNVNALELDDSALYLCASSFDREEKLFFGSGTQLSVL.

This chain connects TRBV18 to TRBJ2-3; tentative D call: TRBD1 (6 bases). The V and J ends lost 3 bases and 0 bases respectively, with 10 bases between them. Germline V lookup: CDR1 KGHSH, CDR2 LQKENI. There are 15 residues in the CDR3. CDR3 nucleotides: TGTGCCAGCTCACCGGGGGACACCAGCACAGATACGCAGTATTTT. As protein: CASSPGDTSTDTQYF.

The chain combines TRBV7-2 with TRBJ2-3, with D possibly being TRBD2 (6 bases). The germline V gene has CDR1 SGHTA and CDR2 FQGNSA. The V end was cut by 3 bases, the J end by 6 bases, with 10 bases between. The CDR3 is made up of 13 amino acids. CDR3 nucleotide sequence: TGTGCCAGCAGCTTGGGGACTCCCGATACGCAGTATTTT. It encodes CASSLGTPDTQYF.

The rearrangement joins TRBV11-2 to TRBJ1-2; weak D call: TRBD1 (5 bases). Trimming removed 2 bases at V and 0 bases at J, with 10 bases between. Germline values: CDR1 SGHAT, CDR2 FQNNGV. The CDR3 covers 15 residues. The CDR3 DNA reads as TGTGCCAGCAGCTTAACAGGAACCACTAACTATGGCTACACCTTC. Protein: CASSLTGTTNYGYTF. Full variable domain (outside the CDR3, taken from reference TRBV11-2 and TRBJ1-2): EAGVAQSPRYKIIEKRQSVAFWCNPISGHATLYWYQQILGQGPKLLIQFQNNGVVDDSQLPKDRFSAERLKGVDSTLKIQPAKLEDSAVYLCASSLTGTTNYGYTFGSGTRLTVV.

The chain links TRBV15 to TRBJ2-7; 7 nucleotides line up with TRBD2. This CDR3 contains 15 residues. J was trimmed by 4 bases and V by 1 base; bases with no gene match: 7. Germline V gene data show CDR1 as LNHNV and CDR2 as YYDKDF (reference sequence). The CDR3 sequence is CATSRGAGELYEQYV. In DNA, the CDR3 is TGTGCCACCAGCAGAGGCGCGGGAGAACTATACGAGCAGTACGTC.

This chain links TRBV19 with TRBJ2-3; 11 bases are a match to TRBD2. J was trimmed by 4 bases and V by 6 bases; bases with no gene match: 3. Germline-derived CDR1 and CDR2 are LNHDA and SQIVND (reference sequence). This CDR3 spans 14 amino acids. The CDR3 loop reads CASRLAGGPDTQYF. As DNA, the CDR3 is TGTGCCAGTAGGTTAGCGGGAGGGCCAGATACGCAGTATTTT.

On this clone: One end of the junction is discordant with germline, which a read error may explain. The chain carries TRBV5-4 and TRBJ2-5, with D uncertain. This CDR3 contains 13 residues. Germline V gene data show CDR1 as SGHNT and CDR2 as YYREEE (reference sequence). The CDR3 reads CACSLGGSETQYF. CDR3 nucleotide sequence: TGTGCCTGCAGCTTGGGCGGTTCAGAGACCCAGTACTTC.